The subject of this entry is one T cell receptor beta chain. Its antigen remains unknown. This entry belongs to a study of beta chain features in type 1 diabetes. Regarding the study as a whole: Type 1 diabetes patients had moderately but significantly shorter TCRB CDR3s in all four CD4+ subsets.

What was sequenced were expressed TCRB transcripts, since all of the isolated RNA had been reverse transcribed. The method was immunoSEQ multiplex PCR; TCRdb's version includes in-frame clones alone and lacks a portion of them. The top ten clones hold 1% of a sample with over 300,000 clones, approximately 9.9% of them seen once. CDR3 length equals 12 residues. Germline assignment: CDR1 WNHNN and CDR2 SYGVQD (reference sequence). Trimming took 3 bases from V and 5 from J, leaving 6 bases between them. The rearrangement uses TRBV10-1 and TRBJ2-3; D is ambiguous. The source is a man aged 30 to 45 with type 1 diabetes. The sample comprised central memory CD4+ T cells from blood. The CDR3 is CASSDEVDTQYF. The CDR3 nucleotides are TGCGCCAGCAGTGATGAGGTAGATACGCAGTATTTT.